The T cell receptor (beta chain) under discussion was sequenced for a study of T cell responses to AZD1222 COVID-19 vaccine (dated by TCRdb to the early 2020s). As for the study more broadly: Because spike-specific TCR depth and breadth did not differ between the two schedules, AZD1222 recipients who got a second dose at roughly 4 weeks were pooled with those who got a second dose at roughly 12 weeks. A total of 233 trial participants underwent TCR sequencing, of whom 207 received two doses of AZD1222 and approximately 25 received two doses of the MenACWY control vaccine. Trial participants were enrolled by age into subgroups of 18-55, 56-69 and 70-plus years, and approximately 150, 30 and 60 TCR-sequenced participants, respectively, were included in these subgroups.

From the cysteine up to the phenylalanine, the CDR3 has a length of 14 residues. Just the 42-base CDR3 DNA is kept, in frame starting at base 1. CDR1 and CDR2 (LNHDA, SQIVND) derive from the germline V gene (reference sequence). Trimming leaves V shorter by 2 bases and J shorter by 6 bases, with the junction holding 4 bases beyond the gene matches. The intended sense of this specimen's time point label: baseline before first vaccination. Samples from vaccinated people were obtained from the UK trials COV001 and COV002, which included a single-blind randomized controlled phase 2/3 trial of AZD1222 (ChAdOx1 nCoV-19) in healthy adults. Trial participant PBMC samples were collected at day 0 and day 28 after the second dose for TCRbeta chain sequencing. The CDR3 regions of human TCRbeta chains were analyzed by immunosequencing. The authors processed their data as follows. Repertoire TCRs were checked for matches against a reference library of SARS-CoV-2-specific TCRs that had been generated using the MIRA antigen-specificity platform. Breadth meant the fraction of unique TCRs that were SARS-CoV-2-associated, whereas depth meant the fraction of total T cells that were SARS-CoV-2-associated. Using the MIRA data, every spike-specific TCR was mapped to the spike region that the TCR reacted to and assigned to either a CD4 or a CD8 class. Log10-transformed breadth and depth values were compared by one-way ANOVA with Sidak's multiple comparisons tests. TCRdb took this table from immuneACCESS and kept in-frame rearrangements with V and J called. Such tables lack part of the clones; where checked against another copy, unresolved V genes explain under half of the gap, and the rest is unexplained. V and J calls and clone size are given by that table; D and trimming were obtained from the DNA. The sample has 84,000 or so clones on record, 90% of them singletons. The ten largest clones capture under 4% of the sample.

The investigation overall reported the following: Conclusions about previously exposed vaccinees are limited because only five to seven AZD1222 recipients were SARS-CoV-2 seropositive at baseline. Nearly half of unique spike-specific TCRs reportedly recognized epitopes outside regions mutated in the B.1.351 and B.1.1.7 variants. After two AZD1222 doses, spike-specific TCR breadth and depth were significantly higher than at day 0 and than in MenACWY recipients. Participants were mostly white British, with more females than males. The authors suggested clonal diversity may have been underestimated. The vaccine-associated CD4 TCRs covered the entire spike protein, and the dominant responses fell in regions 160-218 and 743-854. The 56-69-year group was small, and its depth increase did not reach significance, likely because of low power. Because no day 14 peak-response samples were available, repertoires were characterized only after the peak T cell response.

Concerning this clone itself: This clone's antigen is unknown. Base qualities are not at hand, and no much larger clone is one base apart.

This receptor was obtained from an adult in good health. The sequenced sample was peripheral blood, obtained on day 0 of AZD1222 vaccination. This chain is built from TRBV19 and TRBJ2-1, and 7 junction bases match TRBD2. The CDR3 region: CASSISGRGNEQFF. DNA sequence: TGTGCCAGTAGTATATCAGGGAGGGGCAATGAGCAGTTCTTC.